These T cell receptor beta chains were read from a single sample in a study of human T cells and chemical hapten exposure. TCRdb reprocessed the RACE reads with MiXCR, giving one entry per CDR3 protein. The repertoire includes around 130,000 distinct CDR3 sequences, about 9.4% of them detected once, and under 2% sits in the top ten. Sequencing used whole blood. These receptor sequences come from a male donor in good health. Some clones in this sample may be carry-over from other donors' samples. Both conserved end residues are part of each CDR3. A D gene is named only where the DNA matches it firmly. Part of the rows lack a size; the others show once, few, many or a class for expanded clones.

J gene | V gene | clone size | D gene | CDR3 DNA | CDR3 protein
TRBJ1-6 | TRBV7-9 | many | - | TGTGCCAGCAGCTCGCAGGGATCGGGGACTAATTCACCCCTCCACTTT | CASSSQGSGTNSPLHF
TRBJ2-5 | TRBV11-2 | - | - | TGTGCCAGCAGCTTAGCCGACCCATTCTCGGAGACCCAGTACTTC | CASSLADPFSETQYF
TRBJ1-2 | TRBV29-1 | many | TRBD1 | TGCAGCGTTGACGGACAGGGAAGGGGCTATGGCTACACCTTC | CSVDGQGRGYGYTF
TRBJ2-1 | TRBV7-9 | few | - | TGTGCCAGCAGCTTTTCGGCGGGGATATACAATGAGCAGTTCTTC | CASSFSAGIYNEQFF
TRBJ1-2 | TRBV27 | - | - | TGTGCCAGCAGTTTCTCAAATCCCTCCTATGGCTACACCTTC | CASSFSNPSYGYTF
TRBJ2-3 | TRBV20-1 | - | - | TGCAGTGCCCTCGGGACCACAGATACGCAGTATTTT | CSALGTTDTQYF
TRBJ2-7 | TRBV7-2 | - | TRBD1 | TGTGCCAGCAGCTTAGTTAGGGGACAGGGTTCCTACGAGCAGTACTTC | CASSLVRGQGSYEQYF
TRBJ1-1 | TRBV10-3 | - | - | TGTGCCATCATGGGCCAGGGCTTGAACACTGAAGCTTTCTTT | CAIMGQGLNTEAFF
TRBJ2-1 | TRBV7-9 | - | - | TGTGCCAGCAGCTTAAATACCAATCTCGGGAGATCCAGCTCCTACAATGAGCAGTTCTTC | CASSLNTNLGRSSSYNEQFF
TRBJ2-1 | TRBV15 | - | - | TGTGCCACCAGTCCGGAGGTGGGGGCTATCTACAATGAGCAGTTCTTC | CATSPEVGAIYNEQFF
TRBJ1-1 | TRBV5-1 | few | TRBD1 | TGCGCCAGCAGCGCCACAGGGGGTAACACTGAAGCTTTCTTT | CASSATGGNTEAFF
TRBJ1-5 | TRBV7-2 | few | - | TGTGCCAGCAGCCCCCCCCCAGGGGCCCGCAATCAGCCCCAGCATTTT | CASSPPPGARNQPQHF
TRBJ1-1 | TRBV5-1 | - | - | TGCGCCAGCAGCTTGACAGGGAGGAGCGACACTGAAGCTTTCTTT | CASSLTGRSDTEAFF
TRBJ1-4 | TRBV2 | many | - | TGTGCCAGCACGGGAGTACCGGATGAAAAACTGTTTTTT | CASTGVPDEKLFF
TRBJ1-1 | TRBV24-1 | few | - | TGTGCCACCACCTCCGGGCCAGGCACTGAAGCTTTCTTT | CATTSGPGTEAFF
TRBJ2-5 | TRBV29-1 | many | - | TGCAGCGTGGTCCCGGCGACTAGTACTAGAGAGACCCAGTACTTC | CSVVPATSTRETQYF
TRBJ2-5 | TRBV11-2 | few | - | TGTGCCAGCAGCTTAGGTTCAGGGGCTTTTGAGACCCAGTACTTC | CASSLGSGAFETQYF
TRBJ2-7 | TRBV7-6 | many | TRBD1 | TGTGCCAGCAGCCCGCTAGGGGGACAGGGCGGCGACGAGCAGTACTTC | CASSPLGGQGGDEQYF
TRBJ1-1 | TRBV6-2/TRBV6-3 | many | - | TGTGCCAGCAGGACCGGGACCGAAGCTTTCTTT | CASRTGTEAFF
TRBJ2-1 | TRBV19 | few | TRBD2 | TGTGCCAGTAGCCAGGGACTAGCGCTTTACAATGAGCAGTTCTTC | CASSQGLALYNEQFF
TRBJ2-1 | TRBV5-1 | - | - | TGCGCCAGCAGCTTAGACCTAGTGACAGGTGTATACAATGAGCAGTTCTTC | CASSLDLVTGVYNEQFF
TRBJ2-2 | TRBV4-1 | - | - | TGCGCCAGCAGCCAAGGAGACAAGGGGGAGCTGTTTTTT | CASSQGDKGELFF
TRBJ1-6 | TRBV25-1 | - | - | TGTGCCAGCAGTGGCGACAGCAATAATTCACCCCTCCACTTT | CASSGDSNNSPLHF
TRBJ1-1 | TRBV7-2 | many | - | TGTGCCAGCAGCTTATATTCTGAGATTGAAGCTTTCTTT | CASSLYSEIEAFF
TRBJ2-3 | TRBV15 | - | - | TGTGCCACCAGCAGAGGTGGGGAGGAGGAGCAGTATTTT | CATSRGGEEEQYF
TRBJ2-7 | TRBV5-4 | - | - | TGTGCCAGCAGCTTGGGGAGGACCTACGAGCAGTACTTC | CASSLGRTYEQYF
TRBJ2-5 | TRBV5-1 | - | - | TGCGCCAGCAGCTTATTTCCGGGGGAGACCCAGTACTTC | CASSLFPGETQYF
TRBJ1-5 | TRBV20-1 | many | - | TGCAGTGCTAGCATGCTTTATCAGCCCCAGCATTTT | CSASMLYQPQHF
TRBJ2-1 | TRBV10-3 | few | - | TGTGCCATCAGTGACTGGACAGCTCAATCGTCGGGGAATGAGCAGTTCTTC | CAISDWTAQSSGNEQFF
TRBJ2-7 | TRBV7-6 | many | TRBD1 | TGTGCCAGCAGCTTCACTTCAGCAGGTGGTTCCCTTGCAGGGGGATACGAGCAGTACTTC | CASSFTSAGGSLAGGYEQYF
TRBJ2-7 | TRBV27 | few | TRBD2 | TGTGCCAGCAGTTTATCTAGCGGGCCGTACGAGCAGTACTTC | CASSLSSGPYEQYF
TRBJ1-6 | TRBV6-5 | many | - | TGTGCCAGCAGGTTGACAGATTCACCCCTCCACTTT | CASRLTDSPLHF
TRBJ2-5 | TRBV28 | - | TRBD1 | TGTGCCAGCAGTTTCCTTGGACAGGGGGGTATGGAGACCCAGTACTTC | CASSFLGQGGMETQYF
TRBJ2-5 | TRBV5-1 | many | - | TGCGCCAGCAGCCCTCCCCAGCGGGACCAAGAGACCCAGTACTTC | CASSPPQRDQETQYF
TRBJ1-1 | TRBV5-1 | few | - | TGCGCCAGCAGCTTGAACGAGGGAAATACTGAAGCTTTCTTT | CASSLNEGNTEAFF
TRBJ2-3 | TRBV12-3/TRBV12-4 | - | - | TGTGCCAGCAGTTCAGGAGGGCCGGCAGATACGCAGTATTTT | CASSSGGPADTQYF
TRBJ2-3 | TRBV7-6 | - | TRBD1 | TGTGCCAGTGCGACAGGGCGCACAGATACGCAGTATTTT | CASATGRTDTQYF
TRBJ1-1 | TRBV10-3 | - | - | TGTGCCATCAGCCGAGGCGAGAACACTGAAGCTTTCTTT | CAISRGENTEAFF
TRBJ2-3 | TRBV4-2 | many | - | TGTGCCAGCAGCCAAGGGACGGGAGACGCAGATACGCAGTATTTT | CASSQGTGDADTQYF
TRBJ1-5 | TRBV20-1 | - | TRBD1 | TGCAGTGCTAGCCGGACCGGGACAGGCCTTCATAGCAATCAGCCCCAGCATTTT | CSASRTGTGLHSNQPQHF
TRBJ2-7 | TRBV4-1 | few | TRBD1 | TGCGCCAGCAGCCTTGGACAGGGCCCCGAGCAGTACTTC | CASSLGQGPEQYF
TRBJ2-7 | TRBV12-3/TRBV12-4 | many | TRBD1 | TGTGCCAGCAGTTTGAACCGGGGACAGGGCTCCTACGAGCAGTACTTC | CASSLNRGQGSYEQYF
TRBJ2-2 | TRBV19 | many | - | TGTGCCAGTTGCCTTGGGACGGCGAACACCGGGGAGCTGTTTTTT | CASCLGTANTGELFF